These T cell receptor beta chains were read from a single sample in a study of control samples from healthy donors and cancer patients. Clones were read by immunoSEQ multiplex PCR, and TCRdb kept only the in-frame ones, dropping some. Of a few hundred thousand clones in the sample, over 75% were seen once. Sequencing used PBMCs. The receptors were sampled from a man aged 35 to 55 with head and neck cancer. The CDR3 runs from the conserved cysteine through the conserved F or W. D genes are given only for firm matches. Size tells how often a clone was seen (once, few, many) or the class of an expanded clone, and some rows leave it out.

d_call: -
clone_size: -
v_call: TRBV3-1/TRBV3-2
j_call: TRBJ2-5
cdr3_nt: TGTGCCAGCAGCCCTCCCGCCGGATCTCGGGAGACCCAGTACTTC
cdr3_aa: CASSPPAGSRETQYF

d_call: TRBD2
clone_size: -
v_call: TRBV27
j_call: TRBJ2-7
cdr3_nt: TGTGCCAGCAGTCCACTAGCGGGGGACTCCTACGAGCAGTACTTC
cdr3_aa: CASSPLAGDSYEQYF

d_call: -
clone_size: -
v_call: TRBV6-2/TRBV6-3
j_call: TRBJ1-1
cdr3_nt: TGTGCCAGCAGCCCGGGGGTCCCGGCTTTCTTT
cdr3_aa: CASSPGVPAFF

d_call: TRBD1
clone_size: -
v_call: TRBV6-5
j_call: TRBJ2-7
cdr3_nt: TGTGCCACCACAGGGGGGGGACAGGGAATTAACGAGCAGTACTTC
cdr3_aa: CATTGGGQGINEQYF

d_call: -
clone_size: -
v_call: TRBV3-1/TRBV3-2
j_call: TRBJ1-5
cdr3_nt: TGTGCCAGCAGCCAATCAGGGTCGGCTCAGCCCCAGCATTTT
cdr3_aa: CASSQSGSAQPQHF

d_call: -
clone_size: -
v_call: TRBV7-8
j_call: TRBJ2-7
cdr3_nt: TGTGCCAGCAGCCCAGGACGGGAGCAGTACTTC
cdr3_aa: CASSPGREQYF

d_call: -
clone_size: -
v_call: TRBV18
j_call: TRBJ1-4
cdr3_nt: TGTGCCAGCTCACCACGGGGTGACAATAATGAAAAACTGTTTTTT
cdr3_aa: CASSPRGDNNEKLFF

d_call: -
clone_size: -
v_call: TRBV19
j_call: TRBJ1-5
cdr3_nt: TGTGCCAGTAGTTCAGGCAGTTATCAGCCCCAGCATTTT
cdr3_aa: CASSSGSYQPQHF

d_call: -
clone_size: -
v_call: TRBV6-2/TRBV6-3
j_call: TRBJ1-5
cdr3_nt: TGTGCCAGCAGCCATACAGGGCCGCAGCAGCCCCAGCATTTT
cdr3_aa: CASSHTGPQQPQHF

d_call: TRBD1
clone_size: -
v_call: TRBV6-6
j_call: TRBJ1-3
cdr3_nt: TGTGCCAGCAGCCCTATACAGGGGTCGTATGGAAACACCATATATTTT
cdr3_aa: CASSPIQGSYGNTIYF

d_call: -
clone_size: -
v_call: TRBV3-1/TRBV3-2
j_call: TRBJ1-4
cdr3_nt: TGTGCCAGCAGCCCACGGTCCGGGGTAGGTAATGAAAAACTGTTTTTT
cdr3_aa: CASSPRSGVGNEKLFF

d_call: -
clone_size: -
v_call: TRBV5-8
j_call: TRBJ1-5
cdr3_nt: TGTGCCAGCAGCTTAAACAGGAATCAGCCCCAGCATTTT
cdr3_aa: CASSLNRNQPQHF

d_call: TRBD2
clone_size: once
v_call: TRBV2
j_call: TRBJ2-1
cdr3_nt: TGTGCCAGCAGTGCAGCGGGGTACGGCGCTGTCGATGAGCAGTTCTTC
cdr3_aa: CASSAAGYGAVDEQFF

d_call: -
clone_size: -
v_call: TRBV30
j_call: TRBJ1-3
cdr3_nt: TGTGCCTGGAGTGGCCCGCGACGGGGCTCTGGAAACACCATATATTTT
cdr3_aa: CAWSGPRRGSGNTIYF

d_call: TRBD1
clone_size: -
v_call: TRBV9
j_call: TRBJ1-1
cdr3_nt: TGTGCCAGCAGCGCACGGGACAGTTACACTGAAGCTTTCTTT
cdr3_aa: CASSARDSYTEAFF

d_call: -
clone_size: -
v_call: TRBV14
j_call: TRBJ2-7
cdr3_nt: TGTGCCAGCAGCCTGTTCGAGCGGGCCGAGCAGTACTTC
cdr3_aa: CASSLFERAEQYF

d_call: TRBD1
clone_size: -
v_call: TRBV25-1
j_call: TRBJ1-1
cdr3_nt: TGTGCCAGCAAAAGTGACAGGGGGCGAACTGAAGCTTTCTTT
cdr3_aa: CASKSDRGRTEAFF

d_call: -
clone_size: -
v_call: TRBV7-2
j_call: TRBJ2-3
cdr3_nt: TGTGCCAGCAGCCGCCAAGTGGTGAGCACAGATACGCAGTATTTT
cdr3_aa: CASSRQVVSTDTQYF

d_call: -
clone_size: -
v_call: TRBV21-1
j_call: TRBJ2-7
cdr3_nt: TGTGCCAGCAGCAAGGAGGTCCCAACCTACGAGCAGTACTTC
cdr3_aa: CASSKEVPTYEQYF

d_call: TRBD1
clone_size: -
v_call: TRBV28
j_call: TRBJ1-6
cdr3_nt: TGTGCCAGCAGACGGGACAGGGCGGCCTATAATTCACCCCTCCACTTT
cdr3_aa: CASRRDRAAYNSPLHF

d_call: -
clone_size: -
v_call: TRBV4-3
j_call: TRBJ2-1
cdr3_nt: TGCGCCAGCAGCCAAGGATTAGGGGTTACCAATGAGCAGTTCTTC
cdr3_aa: CASSQGLGVTNEQFF

d_call: TRBD2
clone_size: -
v_call: TRBV19
j_call: TRBJ2-5
cdr3_nt: TGTGCCAGTAGTATCGCGCGGGGGGGGACTCAAGAGACCCAGTACTTC
cdr3_aa: CASSIARGGTQETQYF

d_call: TRBD2
clone_size: -
v_call: TRBV15
j_call: TRBJ2-1
cdr3_nt: TGTGCCACCGGCAGAGATCGCGGGAGCTACAATGAGCAGTTCTTC
cdr3_aa: CATGRDRGSYNEQFF

d_call: -
clone_size: once
v_call: TRBV7-9
j_call: TRBJ2-2
cdr3_nt: TGTGCCAGCAGCTTAGACGGACAGCGCCCCGGGGAGCTGTTTTTT
cdr3_aa: CASSLDGQRPGELFF

d_call: -
clone_size: -
v_call: TRBV5-1
j_call: TRBJ2-3
cdr3_nt: TGCGCCAGCAGCTTGACAGGGTTTACCACAGATACGCAGTATTTT
cdr3_aa: CASSLTGFTTDTQYF

d_call: -
clone_size: -
v_call: TRBV10-1
j_call: TRBJ2-5
cdr3_nt: TGCGCCAGCAGTCCTGGGGGGGGACAAGATGAGACCCAGTACTTC
cdr3_aa: CASSPGGGQDETQYF

d_call: -
clone_size: -
v_call: TRBV5-5
j_call: TRBJ2-1
cdr3_nt: TGTGCCAGCAGCTTAACTGACAGGAATGAGCAGTTCTTC
cdr3_aa: CASSLTDRNEQFF